The clone carrying this TCR beta chain was counted ten times or more. What it binds is not known. Uncontrolled infection, other autoimmune disease, pregnancy or lactation led to exclusion. These data come from a study of T cells in Graves' hyperthyroidism and ophthalmopathy. The study's findings and limits: The model foresaw ophthalmopathy a median about 6.5 months prior to onset.

The trim removed 5 bases at V and 5 bases at J, leaving 4 bases unmatched. This CDR3 is 14 amino acids long. Researchers took RNA transcripts and amplified the TCR beta CDR3 regions from them. The TCR CDR3 first-round RT-PCR relied on the HTBI primer set. One entry per CDR3 protein, called by TCRdb with MiXCR from the multiplex PCR reads. In the table there are 350,000 or so distinct CDR3 sequences, 17% of which are singletons. Sequenced input: blood. This chain joins TRBV12-3 or TRBV12-4 and TRBJ2-1; 9 positions match TRBD1. This TCR was sampled from a woman aged 25 to 45 with Graves' hyperthyroidism that later progressed to Graves' ophthalmopathy. This CDR3 is CASSTGGIDNEQFF. CDR3 nucleotide sequence: TGTGCCAGCAGTACAGGGGGCATCGACAATGAGCAGTTCTTC.